This T cell receptor beta chain was found in a study of control samples from healthy donors and cancer patients. In germline, CDR1 is SGDLS, CDR2 YYNGEE. This CDR3 is built from 16 residues. Trimming pared 0 bases from V and 0 bases from J, leaving 11 bases between. This table comes from immunoSEQ multiplex PCR, and its TCRdb copy is limited to in-frame clones, with some not included. The data show about 160,000 clones, approximately 94% seen once. This TCR was sampled from a woman in her thirties or forties in good health. The gene calls are TRBV9 and TRBJ2-3, with D tentatively TRBD2 (6 bases). Material for sequencing was blood. The chain's CDR3 is CASSVDWAGSTDTQYF. In DNA, the CDR3 is TGTGCCAGCAGCGTAGATTGGGCGGGGAGCACAGATACGCAGTATTTT.